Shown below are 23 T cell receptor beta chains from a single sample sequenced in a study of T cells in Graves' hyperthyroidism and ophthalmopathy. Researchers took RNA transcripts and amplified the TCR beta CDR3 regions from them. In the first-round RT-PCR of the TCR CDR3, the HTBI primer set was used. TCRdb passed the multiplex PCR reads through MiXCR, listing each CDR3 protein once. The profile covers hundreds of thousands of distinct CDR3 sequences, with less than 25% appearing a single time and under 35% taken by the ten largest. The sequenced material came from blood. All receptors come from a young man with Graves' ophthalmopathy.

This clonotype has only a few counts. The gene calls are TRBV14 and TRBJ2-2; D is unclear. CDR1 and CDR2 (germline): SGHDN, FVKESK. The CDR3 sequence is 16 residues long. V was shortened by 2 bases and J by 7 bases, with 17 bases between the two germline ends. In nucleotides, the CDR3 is TGTGCCAGCAGCCAAAAATGGGCACCGAAGATCGGGGAGCTGTTTTTT. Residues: CASSQKWAPKIGELFF.

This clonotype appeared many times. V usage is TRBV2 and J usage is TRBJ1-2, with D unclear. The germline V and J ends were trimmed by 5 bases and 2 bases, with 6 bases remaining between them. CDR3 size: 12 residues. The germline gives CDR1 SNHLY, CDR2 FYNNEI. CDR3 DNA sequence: TGTGCCAGCAGTCCGGACAACTATGGCTACACCTTC. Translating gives CASSPDNYGYTF.

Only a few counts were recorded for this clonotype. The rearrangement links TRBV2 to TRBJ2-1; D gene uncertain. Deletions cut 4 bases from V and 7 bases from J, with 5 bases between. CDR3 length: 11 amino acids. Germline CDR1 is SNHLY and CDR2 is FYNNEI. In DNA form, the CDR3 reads TGTGCCAGCAGTGCCCAGAATGAGCAGTTCTTC. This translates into CASSAQNEQFF.

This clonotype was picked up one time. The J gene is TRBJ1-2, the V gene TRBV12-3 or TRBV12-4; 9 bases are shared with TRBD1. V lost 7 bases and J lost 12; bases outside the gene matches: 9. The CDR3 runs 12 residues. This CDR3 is CASTTGTGSNTF. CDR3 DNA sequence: TGTGCCAGCACCACCGGGACAGGGTCTAACACCTTC.

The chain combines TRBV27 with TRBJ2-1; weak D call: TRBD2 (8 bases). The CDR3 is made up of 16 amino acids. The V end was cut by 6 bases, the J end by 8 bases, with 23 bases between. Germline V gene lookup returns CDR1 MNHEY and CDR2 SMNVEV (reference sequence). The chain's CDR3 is CASREQGRGRRDEQFF. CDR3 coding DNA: TGTGCCAGCAGAGAACAGGGGCGCGGGAGGAGGGATGAGCAGTTCTTC.

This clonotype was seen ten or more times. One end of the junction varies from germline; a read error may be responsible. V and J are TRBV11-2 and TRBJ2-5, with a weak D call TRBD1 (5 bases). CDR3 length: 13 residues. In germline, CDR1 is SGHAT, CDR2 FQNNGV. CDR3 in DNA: TGTGCCATCAGCCAGGGTGCCCAAGAGACCCAGTACTTC. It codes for CAISQGAQETQYF.

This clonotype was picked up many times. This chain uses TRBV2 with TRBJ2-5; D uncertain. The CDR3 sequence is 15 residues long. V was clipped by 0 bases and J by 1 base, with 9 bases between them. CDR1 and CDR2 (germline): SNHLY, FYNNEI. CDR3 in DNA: TGTGCCAGCAGTGAAGCTGGAAAAGGCCAAGAGACCCAGTACTTC. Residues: CASSEAGKGQETQYF.

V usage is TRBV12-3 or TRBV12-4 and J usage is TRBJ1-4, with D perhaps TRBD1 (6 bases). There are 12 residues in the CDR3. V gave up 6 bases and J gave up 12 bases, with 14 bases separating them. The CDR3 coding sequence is TGTGCCAGCAGGCCCGGGACACAGGAACTGTTTTTT. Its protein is CASRPGTQELFF.

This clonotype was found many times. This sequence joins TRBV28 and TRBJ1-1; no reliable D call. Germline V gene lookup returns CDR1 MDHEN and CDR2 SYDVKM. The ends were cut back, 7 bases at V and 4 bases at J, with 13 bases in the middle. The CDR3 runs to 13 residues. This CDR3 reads CASTPVSVTEAFF. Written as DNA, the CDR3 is TGTGCCAGCACCCCCGTTTCGGTCACTGAAGCTTTCTTT.

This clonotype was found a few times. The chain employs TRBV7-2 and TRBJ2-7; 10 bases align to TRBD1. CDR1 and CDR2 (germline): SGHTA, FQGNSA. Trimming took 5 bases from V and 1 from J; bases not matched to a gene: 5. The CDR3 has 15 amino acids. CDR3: CASSRGTGVSYEQYF. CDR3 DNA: TGTGCCAGCAGCCGAGGGACAGGGGTGTCCTACGAGCAGTACTTC.

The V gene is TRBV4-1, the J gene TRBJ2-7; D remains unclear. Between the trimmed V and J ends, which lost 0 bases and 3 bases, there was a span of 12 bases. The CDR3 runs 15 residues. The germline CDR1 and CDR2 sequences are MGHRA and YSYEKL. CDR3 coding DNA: TGCGCCAGCAGCCAAGAAATAGGGATAAACTACGAGCAGTACTTC. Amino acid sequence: CASSQEIGINYEQYF.

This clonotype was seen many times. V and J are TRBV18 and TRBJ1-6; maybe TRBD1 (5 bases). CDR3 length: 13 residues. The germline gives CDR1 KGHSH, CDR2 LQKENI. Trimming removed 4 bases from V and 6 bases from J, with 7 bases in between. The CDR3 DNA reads TGTGCCAGCTCACGGGGCAGTAATTCACCCCTCCACTTT. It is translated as CASSRGSNSPLHF.

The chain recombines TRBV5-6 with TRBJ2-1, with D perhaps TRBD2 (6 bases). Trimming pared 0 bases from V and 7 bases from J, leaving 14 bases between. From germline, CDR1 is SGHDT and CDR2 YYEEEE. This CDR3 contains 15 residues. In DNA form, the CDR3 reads TGTGCCAGCAGCTTGGACCCCACGGGGGTAAATGAGCAGTTCTTC. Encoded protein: CASSLDPTGVNEQFF.

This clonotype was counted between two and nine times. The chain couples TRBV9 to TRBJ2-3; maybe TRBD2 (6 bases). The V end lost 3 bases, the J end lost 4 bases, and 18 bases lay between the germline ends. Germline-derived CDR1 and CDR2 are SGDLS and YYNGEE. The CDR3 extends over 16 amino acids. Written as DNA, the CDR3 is TGTGCCAGCAGCGCTGGGGACTCCCGAAGTTCAGATACGCAGTATTTT. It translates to CASSAGDSRSSDTQYF.

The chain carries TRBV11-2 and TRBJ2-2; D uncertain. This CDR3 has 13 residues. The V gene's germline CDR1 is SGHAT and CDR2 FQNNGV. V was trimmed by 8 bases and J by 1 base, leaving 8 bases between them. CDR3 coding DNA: TGTGCCAGCCAAAAAGGGAACACCGGGGAGCTGTTTTTT. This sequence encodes CASQKGNTGELFF.

The CDR3 here is CATSSLGTGALAGAADTQYF. Here the CDR3 DNA reads TGTGCCACCAGCAGTCTCGGGACAGGGGCTCTAGCGGGAGCGGCAGATACGCAGTATTTT. The chain combines TRBV15 with TRBJ2-3; D could derive from TRBD1 or TRBD2 (10 bases each). The germline CDR1 and CDR2 sequences are LNHNV and YYDKDF (reference sequence). The CDR3 consists of 20 residues. V lost 3 bases, J lost 4 bases, and 29 bases lay in between.

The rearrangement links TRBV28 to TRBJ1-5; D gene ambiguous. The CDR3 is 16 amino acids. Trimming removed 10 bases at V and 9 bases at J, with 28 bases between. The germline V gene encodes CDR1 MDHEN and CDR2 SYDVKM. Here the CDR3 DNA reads TGTGCCACCAAAACCTCCGGTATCGGCAGGTCTAGGCCCCAGCATTTT. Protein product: CATKTSGIGRSRPQHF.

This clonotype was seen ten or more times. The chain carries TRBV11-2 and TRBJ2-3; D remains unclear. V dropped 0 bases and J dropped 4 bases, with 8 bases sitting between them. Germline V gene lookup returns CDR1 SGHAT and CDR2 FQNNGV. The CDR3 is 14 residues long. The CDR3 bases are TGTGCCAGCAGCTTAGATGCGGAGCCAGATACGCAGTATTTT. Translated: CASSLDAEPDTQYF.

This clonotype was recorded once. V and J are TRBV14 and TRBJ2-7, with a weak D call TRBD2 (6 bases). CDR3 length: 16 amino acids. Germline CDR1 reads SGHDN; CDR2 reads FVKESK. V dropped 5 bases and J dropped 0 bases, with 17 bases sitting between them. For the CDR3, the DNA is TGTGCCAGCAGCGTAGGAGGGAACAGAGACTCCTACGAGCAGTACTTC. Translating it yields CASSVGGNRDSYEQYF.

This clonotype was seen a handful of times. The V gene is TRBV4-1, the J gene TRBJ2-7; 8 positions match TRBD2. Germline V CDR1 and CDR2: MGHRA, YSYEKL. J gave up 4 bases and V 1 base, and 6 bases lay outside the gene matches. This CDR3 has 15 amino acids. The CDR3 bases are TGCGCCAGCAGCCAAGTTAGCGGGACCGCGTACGAGCAGTACTTC. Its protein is CASSQVSGTAYEQYF.

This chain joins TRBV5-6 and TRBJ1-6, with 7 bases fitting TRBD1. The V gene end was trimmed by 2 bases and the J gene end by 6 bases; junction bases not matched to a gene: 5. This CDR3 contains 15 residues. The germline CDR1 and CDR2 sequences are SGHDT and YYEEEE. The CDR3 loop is CASSFNRGLNSPLHF. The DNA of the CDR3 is TGTGCCAGCAGCTTCAACAGGGGACTTAATTCACCCCTCCACTTT.

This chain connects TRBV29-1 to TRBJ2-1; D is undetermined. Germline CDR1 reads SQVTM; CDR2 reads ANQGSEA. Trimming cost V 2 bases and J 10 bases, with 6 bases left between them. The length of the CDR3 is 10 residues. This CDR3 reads CSVEQHEQFF. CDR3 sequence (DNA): TGCAGCGTTGAACAGCACGAGCAGTTCTTC.

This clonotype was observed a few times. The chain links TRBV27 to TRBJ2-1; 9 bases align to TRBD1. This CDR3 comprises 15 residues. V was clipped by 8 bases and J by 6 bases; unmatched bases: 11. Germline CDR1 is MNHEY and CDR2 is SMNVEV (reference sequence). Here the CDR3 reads CASGLGTGSGNEQFF. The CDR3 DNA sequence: TGTGCCAGCGGATTGGGGACAGGGTCGGGCAATGAGCAGTTCTTC.